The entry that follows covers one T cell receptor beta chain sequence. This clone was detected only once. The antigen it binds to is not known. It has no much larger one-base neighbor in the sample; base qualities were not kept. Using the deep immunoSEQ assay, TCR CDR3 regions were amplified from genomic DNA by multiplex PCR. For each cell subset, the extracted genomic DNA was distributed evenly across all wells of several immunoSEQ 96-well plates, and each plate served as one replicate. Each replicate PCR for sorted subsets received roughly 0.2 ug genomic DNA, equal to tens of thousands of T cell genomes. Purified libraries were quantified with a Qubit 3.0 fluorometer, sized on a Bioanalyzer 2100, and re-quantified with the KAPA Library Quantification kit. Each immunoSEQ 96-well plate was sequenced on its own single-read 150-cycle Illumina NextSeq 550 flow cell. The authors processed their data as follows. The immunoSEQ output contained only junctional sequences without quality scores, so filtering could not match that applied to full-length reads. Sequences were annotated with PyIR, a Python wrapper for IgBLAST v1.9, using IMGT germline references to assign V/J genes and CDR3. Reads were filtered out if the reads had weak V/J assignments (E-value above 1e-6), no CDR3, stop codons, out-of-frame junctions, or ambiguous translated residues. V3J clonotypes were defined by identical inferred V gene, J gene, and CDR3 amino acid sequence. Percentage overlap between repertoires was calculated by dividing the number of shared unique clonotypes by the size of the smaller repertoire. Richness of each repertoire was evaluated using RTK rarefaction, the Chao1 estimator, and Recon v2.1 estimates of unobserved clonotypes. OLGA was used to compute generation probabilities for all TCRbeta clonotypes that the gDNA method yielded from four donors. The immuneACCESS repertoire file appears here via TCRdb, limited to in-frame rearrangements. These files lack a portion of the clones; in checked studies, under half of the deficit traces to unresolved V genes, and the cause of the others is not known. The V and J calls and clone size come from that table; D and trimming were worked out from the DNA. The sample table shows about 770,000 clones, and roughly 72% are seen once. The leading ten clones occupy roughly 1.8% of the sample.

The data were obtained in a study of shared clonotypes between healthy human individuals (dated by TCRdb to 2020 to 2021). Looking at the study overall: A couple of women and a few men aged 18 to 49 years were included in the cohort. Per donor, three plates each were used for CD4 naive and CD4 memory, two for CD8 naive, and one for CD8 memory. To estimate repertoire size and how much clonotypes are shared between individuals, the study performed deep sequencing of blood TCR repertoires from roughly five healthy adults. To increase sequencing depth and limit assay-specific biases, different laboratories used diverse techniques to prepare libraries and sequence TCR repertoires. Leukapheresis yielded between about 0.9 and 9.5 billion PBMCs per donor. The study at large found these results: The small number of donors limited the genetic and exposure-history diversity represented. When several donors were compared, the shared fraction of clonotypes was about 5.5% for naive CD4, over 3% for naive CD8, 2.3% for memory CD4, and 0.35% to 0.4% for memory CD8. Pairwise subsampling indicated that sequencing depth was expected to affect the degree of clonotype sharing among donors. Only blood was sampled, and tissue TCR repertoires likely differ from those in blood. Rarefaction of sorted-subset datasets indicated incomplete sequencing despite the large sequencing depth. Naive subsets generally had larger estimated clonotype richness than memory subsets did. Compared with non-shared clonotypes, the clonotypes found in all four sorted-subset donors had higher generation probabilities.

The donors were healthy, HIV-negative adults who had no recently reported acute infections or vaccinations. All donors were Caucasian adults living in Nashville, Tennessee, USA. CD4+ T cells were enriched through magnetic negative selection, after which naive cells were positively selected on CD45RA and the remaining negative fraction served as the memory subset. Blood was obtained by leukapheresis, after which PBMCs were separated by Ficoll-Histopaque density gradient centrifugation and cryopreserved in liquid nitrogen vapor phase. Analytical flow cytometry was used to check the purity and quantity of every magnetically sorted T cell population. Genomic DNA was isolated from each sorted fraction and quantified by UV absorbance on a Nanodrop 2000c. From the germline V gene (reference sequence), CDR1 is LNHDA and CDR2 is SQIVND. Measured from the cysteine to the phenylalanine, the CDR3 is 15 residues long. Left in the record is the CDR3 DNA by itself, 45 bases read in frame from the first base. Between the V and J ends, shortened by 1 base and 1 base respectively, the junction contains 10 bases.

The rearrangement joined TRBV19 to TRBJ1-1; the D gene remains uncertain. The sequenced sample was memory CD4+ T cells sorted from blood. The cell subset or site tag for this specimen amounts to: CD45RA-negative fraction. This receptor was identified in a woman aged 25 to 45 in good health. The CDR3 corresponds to CASSIVGSRNTEAFF. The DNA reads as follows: TGTGCCAGTAGTATAGTTGGCAGCCGGAACACTGAAGCTTTCTTT.